Included here is one T cell receptor (beta chain) sequence, with context. No antigen is known for it. As to time point: patch test 2, 6 weeks after DPC sensitization. The treatment is: therapeutic diphenylcyclopropenone sensitization with weekly scalp DPC. The data were obtained in a study of human T cells and chemical hapten exposure. Regarding the study as a whole: Those TCRs sitting above 1 in 1000 frequency stayed the same with DPC sensitization.

This CDR3 is 15 amino acids long. V gave up 6 bases and J gave up 3 bases, with 16 bases separating them. Germline V gene data show CDR1 as ENHRY and CDR2 as SYGVKD. TCRdb re-called the RACE reads with MiXCR, one entry per CDR3 protein. The repertoire has a few hundred thousand distinct CDR3 sequences, just under 6.5% of them found once; the top ten carry around 6.1%. The sample in question was whole blood, obtained in connection with sensitization to the hapten diphenylcyclopropenone (DPC). The J gene is TRBJ2-3, the V gene TRBV10-3, with D possibly being TRBD2 (7 bases). This clonotype was sampled from a woman aged 18 to 35 with alopecia areata. Some clones in this sample may be carry-over from other donors' samples. This CDR3 reads CAISQQGGTTDTQYF. The CDR3 coding sequence is TGTGCCATCAGCCAACAGGGAGGGACAACAGATACGCAGTATTTT.